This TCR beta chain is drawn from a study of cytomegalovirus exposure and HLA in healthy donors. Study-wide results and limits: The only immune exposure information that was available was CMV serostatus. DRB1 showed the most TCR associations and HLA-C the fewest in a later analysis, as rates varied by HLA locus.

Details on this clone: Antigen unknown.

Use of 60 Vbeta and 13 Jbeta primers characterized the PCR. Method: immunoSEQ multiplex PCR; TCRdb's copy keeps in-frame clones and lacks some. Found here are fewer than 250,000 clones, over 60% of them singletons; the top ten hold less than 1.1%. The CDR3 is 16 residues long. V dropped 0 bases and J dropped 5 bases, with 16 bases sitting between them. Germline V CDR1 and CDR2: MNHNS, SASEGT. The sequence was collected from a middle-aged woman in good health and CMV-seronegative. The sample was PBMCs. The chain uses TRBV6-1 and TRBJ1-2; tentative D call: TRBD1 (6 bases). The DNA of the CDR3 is TGTGCCAGCAGTGAAGCGGCTCCCTCACAGGGTTATGGCTACACCTTC. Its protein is CASSEAAPSQGYGYTF.